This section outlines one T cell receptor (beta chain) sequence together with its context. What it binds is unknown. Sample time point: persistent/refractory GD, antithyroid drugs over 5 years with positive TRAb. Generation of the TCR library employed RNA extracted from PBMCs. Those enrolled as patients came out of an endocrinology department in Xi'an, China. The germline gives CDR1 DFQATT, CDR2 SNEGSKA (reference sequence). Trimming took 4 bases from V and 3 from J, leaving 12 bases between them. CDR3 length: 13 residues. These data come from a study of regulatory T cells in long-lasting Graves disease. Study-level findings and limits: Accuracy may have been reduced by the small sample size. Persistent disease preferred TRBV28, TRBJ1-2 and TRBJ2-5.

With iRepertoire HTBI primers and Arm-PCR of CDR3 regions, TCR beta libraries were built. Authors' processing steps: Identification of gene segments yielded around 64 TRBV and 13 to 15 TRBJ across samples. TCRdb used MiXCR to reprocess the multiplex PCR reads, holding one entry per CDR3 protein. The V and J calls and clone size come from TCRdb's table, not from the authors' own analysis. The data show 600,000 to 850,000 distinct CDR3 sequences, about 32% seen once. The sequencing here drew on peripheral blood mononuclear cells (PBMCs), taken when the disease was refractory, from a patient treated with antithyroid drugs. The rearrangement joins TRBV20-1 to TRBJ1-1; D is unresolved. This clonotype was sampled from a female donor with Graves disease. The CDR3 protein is CSANAYRDTEAFF. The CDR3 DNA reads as TGCAGTGCTAATGCTTACAGAGACACTGAAGCTTTCTTT.